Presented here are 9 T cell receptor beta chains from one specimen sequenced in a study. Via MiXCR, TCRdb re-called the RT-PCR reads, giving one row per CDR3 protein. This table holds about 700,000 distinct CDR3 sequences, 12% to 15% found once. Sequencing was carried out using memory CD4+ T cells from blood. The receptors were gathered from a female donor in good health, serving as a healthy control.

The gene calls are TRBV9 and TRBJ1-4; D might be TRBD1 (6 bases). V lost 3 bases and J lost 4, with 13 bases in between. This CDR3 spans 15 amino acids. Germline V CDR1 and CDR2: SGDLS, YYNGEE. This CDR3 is CASSATGVINEKLFF. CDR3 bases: TGTGCCAGCAGCGCGACAGGCGTGATTAATGAAAAACTGTTTTTT.

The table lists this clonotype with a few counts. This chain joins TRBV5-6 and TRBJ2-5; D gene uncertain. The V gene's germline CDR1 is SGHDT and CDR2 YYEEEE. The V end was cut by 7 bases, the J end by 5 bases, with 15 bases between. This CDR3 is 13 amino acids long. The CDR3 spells CASAGQAPETQYF. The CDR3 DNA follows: TGTGCCAGCGCTGGCCAGGCGCCTGAGACCCAGTACTTC.

The CDR3 DNA follows: TGTGCCACCAGCAGAGATCTTTCAAGTTGGGACGGCCATAACTATGGCTACACCTTC. It is translated as CATSRDLSSWDGHNYGYTF. The V call is TRBV15, the J call TRBJ1-2, with D perhaps TRBD1 (5 bases). The CDR3 loop spans 19 amino acids. Germline CDR1 and CDR2: LNHNV and YYDKDF (reference sequence). The germline V and J ends were trimmed by 0 bases and 1 base, with 21 bases remaining between them.

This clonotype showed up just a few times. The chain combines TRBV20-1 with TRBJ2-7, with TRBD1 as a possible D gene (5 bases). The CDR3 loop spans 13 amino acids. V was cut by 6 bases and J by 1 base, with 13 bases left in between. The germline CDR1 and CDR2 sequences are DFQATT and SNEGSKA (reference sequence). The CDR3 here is CSADGRVSYEQYF. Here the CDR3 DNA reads TGCAGTGCCGATGGCAGGGTTTCCTACGAGCAGTACTTC.

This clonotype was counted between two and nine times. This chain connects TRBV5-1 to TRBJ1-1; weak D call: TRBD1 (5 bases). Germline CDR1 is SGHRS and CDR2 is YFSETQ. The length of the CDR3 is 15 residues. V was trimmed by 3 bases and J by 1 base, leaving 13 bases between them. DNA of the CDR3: TGCGCCAGCAGCTCACAAGGCAGGGAGAACACTGAAGCTTTCTTT. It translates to CASSSQGRENTEAFF.

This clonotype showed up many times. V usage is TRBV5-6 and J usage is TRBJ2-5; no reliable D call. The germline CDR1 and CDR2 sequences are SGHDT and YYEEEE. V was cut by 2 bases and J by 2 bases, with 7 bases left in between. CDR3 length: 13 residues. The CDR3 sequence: CASSLGFQETQYF. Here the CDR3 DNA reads TGTGCCAGCAGCTTAGGGTTTCAAGAGACCCAGTACTTC.

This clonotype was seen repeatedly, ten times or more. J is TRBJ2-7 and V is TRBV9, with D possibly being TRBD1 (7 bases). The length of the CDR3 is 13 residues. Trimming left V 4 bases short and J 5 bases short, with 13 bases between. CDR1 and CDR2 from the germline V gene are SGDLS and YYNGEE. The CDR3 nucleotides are TGTGCCAGCAGCCTCGACAGGGAGGACGAGCAGTACTTC. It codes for CASSLDREDEQYF.

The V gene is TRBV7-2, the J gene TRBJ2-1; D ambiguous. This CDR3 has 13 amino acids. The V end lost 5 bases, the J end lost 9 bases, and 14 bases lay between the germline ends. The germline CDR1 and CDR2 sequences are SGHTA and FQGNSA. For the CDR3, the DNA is TGTGCCAGCAGCGTACTCCAGGCACGTGAGCAGTTCTTC. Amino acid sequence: CASSVLQAREQFF.

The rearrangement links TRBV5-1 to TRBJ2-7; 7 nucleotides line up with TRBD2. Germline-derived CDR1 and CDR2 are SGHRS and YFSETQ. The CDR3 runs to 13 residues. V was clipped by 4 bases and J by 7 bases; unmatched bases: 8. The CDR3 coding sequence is TGCGCCAGCAGCCCTGGGGGGGGAGGAGAGCAGTACTTC. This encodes CASSPGGGGEQYF. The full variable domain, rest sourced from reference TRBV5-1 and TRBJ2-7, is KAGVTQTPRYLIKTRGQQVTLSCSPISGHRSVSWYQQTPGQGLQFLFEYFSETQRNKGNFPGRFSGRQFSNSRSEMNVSTLELGDSALYLCASSPGGGGEQYFGPGTRLTVT.